This passage covers 13 T cell receptor beta chains from one sample sequenced in a study of blood T cell repertoires in COVID-19. TCRdb keeps only in-frame clones here, not all; method: immunoSEQ multiplex PCR. The table has 130,000 or so clones, over 80% seen once. Material for sequencing was peripheral blood. The receptors were sampled from a man aged 50 to 59 with active COVID-19.

CDR3 residues: CASSLAGTGQETQYF. DNA of the CDR3: TGTGCCAGCAGCTTAGCCGGGACAGGGCAAGAGACCCAGTACTTC. The genes are TRBV11-3 and TRBJ2-5; 9 nucleotides agree with TRBD1. Trimming at V came to 1 base and at J to 2 bases, leaving 2 bases not matched to a gene. This CDR3 has 15 residues. The V gene's germline CDR1 is SGHNT and CDR2 YENEEA.

This chain links TRBV3-1 (or the pseudogene TRBV3-2) with TRBJ1-2; possible D gene TRBD1, 5 bases. Germline-derived CDR1 and CDR2 are LGHDT and YNNKEL (reference sequence). This CDR3 has 19 residues. Trimming removed 0 bases from V and 0 bases from J, with 20 bases in between. CDR3 protein: CASSQEWGEARAPNYGYTF. The DNA for the CDR3 is TGTGCCAGCAGCCAAGAGTGGGGGGAGGCAAGGGCGCCTAACTATGGCTACACCTTC.

The rearrangement links TRBV6-6 to TRBJ2-7; 10 bases align to TRBD1. With V trimmed by 10 bases and J by 5 bases, 5 bases remained unmatched. The CDR3 totals 12 residues. The germline gives CDR1 MNHNY, CDR2 SVGAGI (reference sequence). CDR3 sequence: CATGTGDHEQYF. CDR3 nucleotide sequence: TGTGCCACCGGGACAGGGGACCACGAGCAGTACTTC.

This rearrangement joins TRBV6-5 to TRBJ1-4, with D perhaps TRBD1 (6 bases). The CDR3 has 16 amino acids. The germline gives CDR1 MNHEY, CDR2 SVGAGI. Between the trimmed V and J ends, which lost 4 bases and 2 bases, there was a span of 14 bases. The DNA for the CDR3 is TGTGCCAGCAGTTCGAGGGGGGGCTTGACTAATGAAAAACTGTTTTTT. Translated: CASSSRGGLTNEKLFF.

V gene TRBV4-3 combines with J gene TRBJ2-3, with TRBD2 matching 8 bases. The CDR3 consists of 15 residues. Germline V gene data show CDR1 as LGHNA and CDR2 as YSLEER. The trim removed 1 base at V and 1 base at J, leaving 1 base unmatched. The CDR3 DNA follows: TGCGCCAGCAGCCAAGCGGGGGGGGGCACAGATACGCAGTATTTT. Amino acid sequence: CASSQAGGGTDTQYF.

This clone was observed a few times. The rearrangement uses TRBV7-2 and TRBJ2-7; 8 positions agree with TRBD1. The CDR3 extends over 18 amino acids. V was clipped by 0 bases and J by 0 bases; unmatched bases: 10. Germline CDR1 and CDR2: SGHTA and FQGNSA. The CDR3 nucleotides are TGTGCCAGCAGCTTAGCCTACGGACAGGGCCTAAGCTCCTACGAGCAGTACTTC. The encoded protein is CASSLAYGQGLSSYEQYF.

The chain links TRBV7-2 to TRBJ1-2, with D possibly matching TRBD1 (6 bases). V was cut by 5 bases and J by 1 base, with 20 bases left in between. This CDR3 comprises 17 residues. The V gene's germline CDR1 is SGHTA and CDR2 FQGNSA. The CDR3 nucleotides are TGTGCCAGCAGCCCCGGCTGGGGGCAGGGGAGTAACTATGGCTACACCTTC. Amino acids: CASSPGWGQGSNYGYTF.

This clone came up once. The genes are TRBV5-5 and TRBJ1-6, with 7 bases fitting TRBD1. J lost 0 bases, V lost 4 bases, and 7 bases had no gene match. The germline V gene has CDR1 SGHKS and CDR2 YYEKEE (reference sequence). The CDR3 extends over 17 amino acids. In nucleotides, the CDR3 is TGTGCCAGCAGCCCGTGGGGACAGAGCTCCTATAATTCACCCCTCCACTTT. Its protein is CASSPWGQSSYNSPLHF.

V is TRBV15 and J is TRBJ2-7; a possible D gene is TRBD1 (6 bases). The germline V gene encodes CDR1 LNHNV and CDR2 YYDKDF (reference sequence). The CDR3 sequence is 13 residues long. V lost 0 bases and J 6 bases, leaving 9 bases between the germline ends. The CDR3 loop reads CATSRDRGGEQYF. In nucleotides, the CDR3 is TGTGCCACCAGCAGAGACAGGGGTGGCGAGCAGTACTTC.

The chain carries TRBV5-1 and TRBJ2-3; tentatively, D is TRBD1 (5 bases). CDR3 length: 15 residues. Trimming removed 0 bases from V and 2 bases from J, with 10 bases in between. The V gene's germline CDR1 is SGHRS and CDR2 YFSETQ. The CDR3 coding sequence is TGCGCCAGCAGCTTGGGACAGTTCCTCACAGATACGCAGTATTTT. Translation gives CASSLGQFLTDTQYF.

The chain recombines TRBV9 with TRBJ2-3; D remains unclear. Trimming stripped 4 bases from V and 0 bases from J, with 9 bases between. This CDR3 has 14 amino acids. Germline assignment: CDR1 SGDLS and CDR2 YYNGEE. The CDR3 loop is CASSPQSSTDTQYF. CDR3 DNA: TGTGCCAGCAGCCCCCAGTCTAGCACAGATACGCAGTATTTT.

The chain carries TRBV7-2 and TRBJ1-1; D unclear. This CDR3 region has 15 residues. The germline CDR1 and CDR2 sequences are SGHTA and FQGNSA. The ends were cut back, 1 base at V and 6 bases at J, with 15 bases in the middle. In DNA form, the CDR3 reads TGTGCCAGCAGCTTAGTTTTAATTCGGGGAGCTGAAGCTTTCTTT. Its protein product is CASSLVLIRGAEAFF.

CDR3 loop: CSVGKRGTQETQYF. The CDR3 nucleotides are TGCAGCGTGGGGAAGCGGGGGACCCAAGAGACCCAGTACTTC. V and J are TRBV29-1 and TRBJ2-5; 8 bases are a match to TRBD2. The germline gives CDR1 SQVTM, CDR2 ANQGSEA. Trimming cost V 6 bases and J 1 base; bases outside gene matches: 7. The CDR3 spans 14 residues.